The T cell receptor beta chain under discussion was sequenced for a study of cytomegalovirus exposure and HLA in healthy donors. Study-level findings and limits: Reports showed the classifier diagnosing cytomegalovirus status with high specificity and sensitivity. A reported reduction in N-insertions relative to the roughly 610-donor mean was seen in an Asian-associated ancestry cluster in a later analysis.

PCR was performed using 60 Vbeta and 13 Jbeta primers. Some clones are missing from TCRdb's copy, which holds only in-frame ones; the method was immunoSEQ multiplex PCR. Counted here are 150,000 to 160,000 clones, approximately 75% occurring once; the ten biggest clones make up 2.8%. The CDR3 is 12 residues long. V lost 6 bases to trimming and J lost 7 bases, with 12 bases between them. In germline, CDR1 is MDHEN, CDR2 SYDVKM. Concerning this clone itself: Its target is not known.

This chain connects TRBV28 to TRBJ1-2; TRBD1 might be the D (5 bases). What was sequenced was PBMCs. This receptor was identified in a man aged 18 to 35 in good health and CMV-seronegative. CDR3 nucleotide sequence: TGTGCCAGCAGCAGGGAGGAAGTTGGCTACACCTTC. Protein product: CASSREEVGYTF.